The 20 T cell receptor beta chains below all came from one sample that was sequenced in a study of regulatory T cells in long-lasting Graves disease. The time point: newly diagnosed GD, antithyroid drugs for less than 3 months. PBMC-derived RNA was used for the TCR library. TCR beta libraries were built with iRepertoire HTBI primers and Arm-PCR of CDR3 regions. TCRdb itself ran the multiplex PCR reads through MiXCR, one entry per CDR3 protein. The table includes just over 600,000 distinct CDR3 sequences, roughly 16% detected once. The sample was also linked to a second study, of T cells in Graves' hyperthyroidism and ophthalmopathy.

The sample consisted of peripheral blood mononuclear cells (PBMCs), taken at new diagnosis, from a patient treated with antithyroid drugs. All receptors derive from a woman aged 25 to 39 with Graves disease.

This clonotype was detected many times. The chain uses TRBV2 and TRBJ1-2; no firm D call. The ends were cut back, 5 bases at V and 7 bases at J, with 8 bases in the middle. This CDR3 has 11 residues. Per germline, CDR1 SNHLY and CDR2 FYNNEI. This chain's CDR3 is CASSLGFGYTF. In nucleotides, the CDR3 is TGTGCCAGCAGTCTAGGGTTTGGCTACACCTTC.

The gene calls are TRBV5-1 and TRBJ1-1; possibly TRBD1 for D (5 bases). This CDR3 has 12 residues. Deletions cut 3 bases from V and 5 bases from J, with 8 bases between. The germline gives CDR1 SGHRS, CDR2 YFSETQ. The CDR3 region is CASSYTGTEAFF. For the CDR3, the DNA is TGCGCCAGCAGCTATACAGGTACTGAAGCTTTCTTT.

This clonotype was seen ten or more times. V usage is TRBV6-2 or TRBV6-3 and J usage is TRBJ2-3, with D perhaps matching TRBD2 (5 bases). The CDR3 length is 15 residues. V was pared by 2 bases and J by 0 bases, with 9 bases between. Germline lookup yields CDR1 MNHEY and CDR2 SVGEGT. CDR3 bases: TGTGCCAGCAGTTACGTCCCGGGGAGCACAGATACGCAGTATTTT. Translated, it gives CASSYVPGSTDTQYF.

This clonotype was observed many times. The CDR3 sequence is CASSLLTGQGYNHGYTF. The CDR3 DNA follows: TGTGCCAGCAGTTTACTGACGGGACAGGGTTATAATCATGGCTACACCTTC. The chain uses TRBV28 and TRBJ1-2; 9 nucleotides line up with TRBD1. Germline V gene lookup returns CDR1 MDHEN and CDR2 SYDVKM. This CDR3 contains 17 residues. With V trimmed by 2 bases and J by 6 bases, 13 bases remained unmatched.

The chain links TRBV19 to TRBJ2-1; 8 bases are shared with TRBD2. CDR3 length: 14 residues. Trimming cost V 8 bases and J 8 bases; bases outside gene matches: 11. The germline CDR1 and CDR2 sequences are LNHDA and SQIVND (reference sequence). The DNA of the CDR3 is TGTGCCAGTGGTCCGAGCGGGAGCCGGTATGAGCAGTTCTTC. Its translation is CASGPSGSRYEQFF.

The table lists this clonotype with many counts. CDR3 loop: CAISLSGPNDEQFF. CDR3 DNA: TGTGCCATCAGTTTAAGCGGACCAAACGATGAGCAGTTCTTC. The genes are TRBV10-3 and TRBJ2-1; TRBD2 might be the D (5 bases). CDR1 ENHRY and CDR2 SYGVKD come from the germline V gene. Between the trimmed V and J ends, which lost 5 bases and 8 bases, there was a span of 16 bases. There are 14 residues in the CDR3.

On this clonotype itself: A single base separates this from a much larger clone, so it may be a read error. The chain employs TRBV28 and TRBJ1-4; no firm D call. Germline loops: CDR1 MDHEN, CDR2 SYDVKM. The CDR3 spans 15 residues. The CDR3: CGSSFSTATNEKLFF. In nucleotides, the CDR3 is TGTGGCAGCAGTTTCTCAACTGCAACTAATGAAAAACTGTTTTTT.

This clonotype was detected only a few times. The chain employs TRBV7-2 and TRBJ2-7; 13 nucleotides align to TRBD2. Germline lookup yields CDR1 SGHTA and CDR2 FQGNSA. J was trimmed by 6 bases and V by 3 bases; bases with no gene match: 5. The CDR3 sequence is 15 residues long. The CDR3 region is CASSFGLAGAREQYF. The CDR3 coding sequence is TGTGCCAGCAGCTTCGGACTAGCGGGAGCTCGCGAGCAGTACTTC.

This clonotype was recorded a few times. A clone one base away is much larger, so this may be a read error. The gene calls are TRBV28 and TRBJ2-5; no definite D call. CDR1 and CDR2 from the germline V gene are MDHEN and SYDVKM. Deletions cut 4 bases from V and 6 bases from J, with 12 bases between. The CDR3 has 13 residues. The CDR3 bases are TGTGCCAGCAGTTCAGCCCTGTCGAAGACCCAGTACTTC. Protein: CASSSALSKTQYF. The whole variable domain, remainder taken from reference TRBV28 and TRBJ2-5, is DVKVTQSSRYLVKRTGEKVFLECVQDMDHENMFWYRQDPGLGLRLIYFSYDVKMKEKGDIPEGYSVSREKKERFSLILESASTNQTSMYLCASSSALSKTQYFGPGTRLLVL.

This clonotype was recorded many times. The chain employs TRBV6-1 and TRBJ1-5; the D is unclear. The CDR3 has 13 amino acids. The germline V and J ends were trimmed by 4 bases and 5 bases, with 9 bases remaining between them. Germline lookup yields CDR1 MNHNS and CDR2 SASEGT. CDR3 region: CASSVQEHQPQHF. CDR3 coding DNA: TGTGCCAGCAGTGTTCAGGAACATCAGCCCCAGCATTTT.

DNA of the CDR3: TGCAGTGCTAATCCTCCGGGGTATAATGAAAAACTGTTTTTT. The encoded protein is CSANPPGYNEKLFF. The V gene is TRBV20-1, the J gene TRBJ1-4; D uncertain. The CDR3 loop spans 14 amino acids. The germline gives CDR1 DFQATT, CDR2 SNEGSKA (reference sequence). V dropped 4 bases and J dropped 4 bases, with 13 bases sitting between them.

This clonotype was counted only a few times. The chain carries TRBV19 and TRBJ1-2; 7 bases fit TRBD1. This CDR3 has 15 amino acids. Germline trimming cut 9 bases from V and 0 bases from J; bases unmatched to any gene: 10. Germline V gives CDR1 LNHDA, CDR2 SQIVND (reference sequence). The CDR3 protein is CASGRSGQTNYGYTF. In nucleotides, the CDR3 is TGTGCCAGCGGCCGATCGGGACAGACTAACTATGGCTACACCTTC.

A note on this clonotype: The CDR3 carries no conserved terminal phenylalanine or tryptophan, so it likely arises from a read error. The chain carries TRBV20-1 and TRBJ1-5; TRBD1 agrees at 7 bases. V was clipped by 3 bases and J by 1 base; unmatched bases: 9. The CDR3 runs 16 residues. Germline values: CDR1 DFQATT, CDR2 SNEGSKA (reference sequence). As DNA, the CDR3 is TGCAGTGCTAGTGGGCGGGGCAGGGGGAGCAATCAGCCCCAGCATCTT. This gives the protein CSASGRGRGSNQPQHL.

This clonotype showed up many times. The chain joins TRBV11-3 to TRBJ1-1, with a weak D call TRBD1 (5 bases). V lost 0 bases, J lost 5 bases, and 13 bases lay in between. The CDR3 covers 15 residues. Germline CDR1 SGHNT, CDR2 YENEEA. Here the CDR3 DNA reads TGTGCCAGCAGCTTAGATAGCAGGGTCGGTACTGAAGCTTTCTTT. Translation: CASSLDSRVGTEAFF.

V gene TRBV7-2 combines with J gene TRBJ1-6; D is perhaps TRBD1 (6 bases). V was trimmed by 7 bases and J by 9 bases, leaving 16 bases between them. The CDR3 length is 14 residues. Germline values: CDR1 SGHTA, CDR2 FQGNSA. The CDR3 region is CASTPQGRLSPLHF. CDR3 bases: TGTGCCAGCACCCCTCAGGGGAGGCTTTCACCCCTCCACTTT.

This clonotype came up a few times. This chain links TRBV18 with TRBJ1-5; TRBD1 is a possible D gene (6 bases). Germline loops: CDR1 KGHSH, CDR2 LQKENI. Trimming removed 5 bases at V and 3 bases at J, with 17 bases between. The CDR3 consists of 16 residues. The CDR3 coding sequence is TGTGCCAGCTCAGGGGGGGCGACAGCCCTCAATCAGCCCCAGCATTTT. Translation gives CASSGGATALNQPQHF.

This clonotype was counted ten times or more. The chain is built from TRBV3-1 and TRBJ1-1, with D tentatively TRBD1 (5 bases). The CDR3 runs to 13 residues. Germline V lookup: CDR1 LGHDT, CDR2 YNNKEL (reference sequence). Trimming pared 2 bases from V and 5 bases from J, leaving 9 bases between. The CDR3 nucleotides are TGTGCCAGCAGCCAACCAGGGTTGACTGAAGCTTTCTTT. Translation: CASSQPGLTEAFF. The full variable domain, rest sourced from reference TRBV3-1 and TRBJ1-1, is DTAVSQTPKYLVTQMGNDKSIKCEQNLGHDTMYWYKQDSKKFLKIMFSYNNKELIINETVPNRFSPKSPDKAHLNLHINSLELGDSAVYFCASSQPGLTEAFFGQGTRLTVV.

This clonotype was recorded a few times. The genes are TRBV5-1 and TRBJ1-2, with 10 positions matching TRBD1. Germline CDR1 reads SGHRS; CDR2 reads YFSETQ. V lost 0 bases to trimming and J lost 7 bases; unmatched junction nucleotides: 6. The CDR3 covers 15 residues. CDR3 in amino acids: CASSLVTGGDAGYTF. In nucleotides, the CDR3 is TGCGCCAGCAGCTTGGTGACAGGGGGCGACGCTGGCTACACCTTC.

This clonotype came up many times. The chain uses TRBV2 and TRBJ1-3; 10 bases agree with TRBD1. CDR3 length: 15 amino acids. The V gene end was trimmed by 4 bases and the J gene end by 8 bases; junction bases not matched to a gene: 8. CDR1 is SNHLY, CDR2 FYNNEI, per germline. The CDR3 nucleotides are TGTGCCAGCAGTGGACAGGGGGCTGGAGGGGACACCATATATTTT. Encoded protein: CASSGQGAGGDTIYF.

This clonotype was seen many times. For the CDR3, the DNA is TGTGCCAGCAGTGGCGAAGGGCTCTACGAGCAGTACTTC. Residues: CASSGEGLYEQYF. The chain joins TRBV2 to TRBJ2-7; D not certain. The V gene's germline CDR1 is SNHLY and CDR2 FYNNEI. With 4 bases removed from V and 3 bases from J, the gap between germline ends came to 10 bases. The CDR3 has 13 amino acids.